This record covers a single TCR beta chain. Its antigen is currently unknown. Regions amplified from RNA transcripts were the TCR beta CDR3 regions. The TCR CDR3 was amplified in a first-round RT-PCR using the HTBI primer set. MiXCR, run by TCRdb on the multiplex PCR reads, gives a single entry per CDR3 protein. The sample has approximately 720,000 distinct CDR3 sequences, over 15% seen once. Per the germline V gene, CDR1 is SGHDN and CDR2 is FVKESK. There are 16 residues in the CDR3. Trimming at V came to 4 bases and at J to 5 bases, leaving 13 bases not matched to a gene. Criteria for exclusion of patients were uncontrolled infection, other autoimmune disease, pregnancy or lactation. The data derive from a study of T cells in Graves' hyperthyroidism and ophthalmopathy. Study-wide points: Among clonotypes expanded in thyroid above 0.001, most were also found in blood.

What was sequenced was blood. This TCR came from a woman between 45 and 65 years old with Graves' hyperthyroidism that later progressed to Graves' ophthalmopathy. The chain combines TRBV14 with TRBJ2-5; 7 nucleotides line up with TRBD2. The DNA of the CDR3 is TGTGCCAGCAGCCCCCTACTAGCGCGGGGTTTGGAGACCCAGTACTTC. It specifies CASSPLLARGLETQYF.